This entry lists 3 T cell receptor beta chains sequenced from one sample in a study of cytomegalovirus exposure and HLA in healthy donors. The PCR was carried out with 60 Vbeta primers and 13 Jbeta primers. The repertoire was sequenced with immunoSEQ multiplex PCR; TCRdb's copy has only in-frame clones and lacks some. The table includes 200,000 or so clones, roughly 80% detected once. Sequencing input: PBMCs. These receptors were obtained from a man under 40 in good health and CMV-seronegative.

This clone was recorded a few times. This rearrangement joins TRBV7-3 to TRBJ1-1, with D perhaps matching TRBD1 (5 bases). The CDR3 consists of 17 residues. Looked up from germline, CDR1 is SGHTA and CDR2 is FQGTGA. Trimming pared 2 bases from V and 11 bases from J, leaving 27 bases between. The CDR3 DNA sequence: TGTGCCAGCAGCTTACGGGGAGGGGAGAGGGACCTTAGCGGGGCTTTCTTT. It specifies CASSLRGGERDLSGAFF.

This sequence joins TRBV7-2 and TRBJ2-7; D possibly corresponds to TRBD2 (5 bases). V lost 0 bases and J lost 3, with 9 bases in between. Germline values: CDR1 SGHTA, CDR2 FQGNSA. This CDR3 contains 14 residues. The CDR3 DNA follows: TGTGCCAGCAGCTTAGCTTCGGGGTACTACGAGCAGTACTTC. Translation gives CASSLASGYYEQYF.

The chain combines TRBV28 with TRBJ1-3; D gene ambiguous. CDR3 length equals 12 residues. V gave up 6 bases and J gave up 4 bases, with 7 bases separating them. Germline loops: CDR1 MDHEN, CDR2 SYDVKM. The CDR3 here is CASRTAGNTIYF. As DNA, the CDR3 is TGTGCCAGCAGAACAGCCGGAAACACCATATATTTT.